The 21 T cell receptor beta chains in this list originate from one sample, sequenced in a study of T-cell reconstitution after alpha-beta-depleted transplantation in children. The library targeted TCRbeta and was prepared with unique molecular identifiers. Each CDR3 protein is one row after TCRdb ran MiXCR on the PCR reads. Of about 460,000 distinct CDR3 sequences in the sample, approximately 12% are singletons; the top ten hold around 6%. Source: PBMCs from the stem cell graft donor, taken from the stem cell graft. The receptors stem from a human donor who donated a stem cell graft to a child with combined immunodeficiency.

The rearrangement uses TRBV2 and TRBJ2-2; 11 nucleotides agree with TRBD2. CDR3 length: 16 amino acids. J gave up 3 bases and V 3 bases, and 3 bases lay outside the gene matches. CDR1 is SNHLY and CDR2 is FYNNEI in the germline V gene. The CDR3 here is CASSDGTSGYTGELFF. The CDR3 coding sequence is TGTGCCAGCAGTGACGGGACTAGCGGTTACACCGGGGAGCTGTTTTTT. The full variable domain, with the rest looked up from reference TRBV2 and TRBJ2-2, is EPEVTQTPSHQVTQMGQEVILRCVPISNHLYFYWYRQILGQKVEFLVSFYNNEISEKSEIFDDQFSVERPDGSNFTLKIRSTKLEDSAMYFCASSDGTSGYTGELFFGEGSRLTVL.

The gene calls are TRBV11-2 and TRBJ2-5, with TRBD2 identical over 14 bases. V was clipped by 5 bases and J by 5 bases; unmatched bases: 7. The germline gives CDR1 SGHAT, CDR2 FQNNGV. The CDR3 has 16 amino acids. As DNA, the CDR3 is TGTGCCAGCAGCGCAGGGACTAGCGGGAGAGGCGAGACCCAGTACTTC. Amino acid sequence: CASSAGTSGRGETQYF.

The genes are TRBV7-2 and TRBJ2-3; no clear D gene. CDR1 is SGHTA and CDR2 is FQGNSA in the germline V gene. CDR3 length: 16 amino acids. V was shortened by 5 bases and J by 0 bases, with 15 bases between the two germline ends. CDR3 DNA: TGTGCCAGCAGCCGTGCCCACTCCACGAGCACAGATACGCAGTATTTT. Protein product: CASSRAHSTSTDTQYF.

The chain employs TRBV18 and TRBJ2-5, with 11 nucleotides matching TRBD2. Unmatched junction bases numbered 6, after V lost 3 bases and J lost 6 bases. Germline V lookup: CDR1 KGHSH, CDR2 LQKENI. The CDR3 is 15 residues long. CDR3 sequence reads: CASSPGLADSKTQYF. The CDR3 DNA reads as TGTGCCAGCTCACCGGGACTAGCGGACAGCAAGACCCAGTACTTC. Complete variable domain (other parts from reference TRBV18 and TRBJ2-5): NAGVMQNPRHLVRRRGQEARLRCSPMKGHSHVYWYRQLPEEGLKFMVYLQKENIIDESGMPKERFSAEFPKEGPSILRIQQVVRGDSAAYFCASSPGLADSKTQYFGPGTRLLVL.

The J gene is TRBJ2-1, the V gene TRBV6-1; 9 nucleotides agree with TRBD1. The CDR3 is 15 amino acids. Per the germline V gene, CDR1 is MNHNS and CDR2 is SASEGT. V was clipped by 7 bases and J by 7 bases; unmatched bases: 11. For the CDR3, the DNA is TGTGCCAGCACCTATAACAGGGGGCAGGGAAATGAGCAGTTCTTC. Protein: CASTYNRGQGNEQFF.

This clonotype was recorded at least ten times. J is TRBJ2-7 and V is TRBV29-1, with 9 bases that match TRBD1. The CDR3 is made up of 13 amino acids. CDR1 and CDR2 from the germline V gene are SQVTM and ANQGSEA. After removal of 6 bases from V and 2 bases from J, the junction contained 5 bases not matched to a gene. DNA of the CDR3: TGCAGCGTGGGACGACAGGGGGCCTACGAGCAGTACTTC. It codes for CSVGRQGAYEQYF.

The chain carries TRBV3-1 and TRBJ2-5, with 12 nucleotides matching TRBD1. J was trimmed by 3 bases and V by 1 base; bases with no gene match: 3. There are 16 residues in the CDR3. Germline V gene data show CDR1 as LGHDT and CDR2 as YNNKEL (reference sequence). The DNA of the CDR3 is TGTGCCAGCAGCCAAGGGGACAGGGGGCAGAAAGAGACCCAGTACTTC. It translates to CASSQGDRGQKETQYF.

The rearrangement uses TRBV3-1 and TRBJ2-2; D is ambiguous. V lost 0 bases, J lost 6 bases, and 17 bases lay in between. Germline assignment: CDR1 LGHDT and CDR2 YNNKEL (reference sequence). The CDR3 spans 17 residues. Written as DNA, the CDR3 is TGTGCCAGCAGCCAAGATGTCGCTCATTATGGCCCCGGGGAGCTGTTTTTT. Its protein is CASSQDVAHYGPGELFF.

The chain has TRBV7-8 and TRBJ2-7; TRBD1 might be the D (6 bases). Germline CDR1 SGHVS, CDR2 FQNEAQ. There are 14 residues in the CDR3. V was clipped by 4 bases and J by 2 bases, with 12 bases between them. CDR3: CASSSRTETYEQYF. The CDR3 region has the DNA TGTGCCAGCAGCTCCCGGACAGAGACCTACGAGCAGTACTTC.

This clonotype showed up just a few times. The rearrangement links TRBV4-3 to TRBJ2-7; TRBD1 might be the D (6 bases). The CDR3 covers 16 residues. V was pared by 1 base and J by 3 bases, with 16 bases between. CDR1 LGHNA and CDR2 YSLEER come from the germline V gene. The CDR3 DNA reads as TGCGCCAGCAGCCAAGGTTCCGGGACATTCGTCTACGAGCAGTACTTC. Its translation is CASSQGSGTFVYEQYF.

This clonotype was counted at least ten times. CDR3 protein: CSARSPYRATSTDTQYF. CDR3 DNA sequence: TGCAGTGCTAGATCACCCTACCGGGCGACTAGCACAGATACGCAGTATTTT. This sequence joins TRBV20-1 and TRBJ2-3; D not resolved. The CDR3 contains 17 residues. Germline loops: CDR1 DFQATT, CDR2 SNEGSKA (reference sequence). V gave up 2 bases and J gave up 0 bases, with 18 bases separating them.

The chain couples TRBV7-9 to TRBJ1-5, with a tentative D call TRBD1 (6 bases). Looked up from germline, CDR1 is SEHNR and CDR2 is FQNEAQ (reference sequence). This CDR3 has 13 residues. Trimming took 5 bases from V and 9 from J, leaving 14 bases between them. In DNA, the CDR3 is TGTGCCAGCAGCCAACAGGGTGGTCGGCCCCAGCATTTT. Its protein product is CASSQQGGRPQHF.

The J gene is TRBJ2-1, the V gene TRBV7-2, with D possibly TRBD2 on 6 matching bases. V shed 5 bases and J shed 0 bases, with 17 bases lying between them. The CDR3 runs 17 residues. Germline V gene sequence: CDR1 SGHTA, CDR2 FQGNSA. This CDR3 reads CASSQGWRGSSYNEQFF. In DNA, the CDR3 is TGTGCCAGCAGCCAGGGCTGGCGGGGAAGCTCCTACAATGAGCAGTTCTTC.

The CDR3 nucleotides read TGTGCCAGCACCCGGACACGCGTCACAGATACGCAGTATTTT. Translated, it gives CASTRTRVTDTQYF. The V call is TRBV6-2 or TRBV6-3, the J call TRBJ2-3; a possible D gene is TRBD1 (5 bases). Germline V gene data show CDR1 as MNHEY and CDR2 as SVGEGT. V dropped 7 bases and J dropped 2 bases, with 13 bases sitting between them. The CDR3 sequence is 14 residues long.

The V call is TRBV20-1, the J call TRBJ2-3; 7 nucleotides match TRBD1. The CDR3 is made up of 15 amino acids. Germline V gene sequence: CDR1 DFQATT, CDR2 SNEGSKA (reference sequence). The J segment lost 0 bases and the V segment lost 5 bases, leaving 8 bases of the junction unmatched. DNA of the CDR3: TGCAGTGCTGGGGACAGAAGGACGAGCACAGATACGCAGTATTTT. This codes for CSAGDRRTSTDTQYF.

This clonotype was picked up many times. This chain uses TRBV6-4 with TRBJ1-4; the D gene is possibly TRBD1 (5 bases). The germline CDR1 and CDR2 sequences are MRHNA and SNTAGT. V lost 0 bases and J lost 6, with 11 bases in between. This CDR3 contains 15 residues. In nucleotides, the CDR3 is TGTGCCAGCAGTGACTCGGCAGGGCCGGATGAAAAACTGTTTTTT. Protein sequence: CASSDSAGPDEKLFF.

This clonotype was picked up many times. J is TRBJ2-1 and V is TRBV9; D is undetermined. The germline V gene has CDR1 SGDLS and CDR2 YYNGEE. V lost 0 bases, J lost 3 bases, and 7 bases lay in between. The CDR3 covers 14 residues. CDR3 nucleotide sequence: TGTGCCAGCAGCGTAGTGGGCGGCTACAATGAGCAGTTCTTC. This gives the protein CASSVVGGYNEQFF.

The rearrangement links TRBV27 to TRBJ2-2; tentatively, D is TRBD1 (6 bases). CDR3 length equals 15 residues. V lost 1 base, J lost 6 bases, and 12 bases lay in between. Germline CDR1 and CDR2: MNHEY and SMNVEV (reference sequence). The CDR3 DNA follows: TGTGCCAGCAGTTTATATTGGACAGTGGCCGGGGAGCTGTTTTTT. This translates into CASSLYWTVAGELFF.

This clonotype was recorded a few times. The V and J genes are TRBV7-2 and TRBJ2-7; no firm D call. Germline assignment: CDR1 SGHTA and CDR2 FQGNSA. V lost 0 bases and J 2 bases, leaving 8 bases between the germline ends. The CDR3 is made up of 14 amino acids. CDR3 protein: CASSLAWQAYEQYF. DNA of the CDR3: TGTGCCAGCAGCTTAGCGTGGCAGGCCTACGAGCAGTACTTC.

This sequence joins TRBV5-6 and TRBJ2-7; 8 positions agree with TRBD1. CDR3 length: 14 residues. With 2 bases clipped from V and 7 bases from J, the junction kept 8 bases outside the gene matches. Germline loops: CDR1 SGHDT, CDR2 YYEEEE. CDR3 coding DNA: TGTGCCAGCAGCTTTGTAGCAGGGGGCAGGGAGCAGTACTTC. This encodes CASSFVAGGREQYF.

This clonotype was counted at least ten times. The J gene is TRBJ2-5, the V gene TRBV7-2; 10 bases match TRBD2. This CDR3 has 16 amino acids. Germline V gene data show CDR1 as SGHTA and CDR2 as FQGNSA. The V gene end was trimmed by 5 bases and the J gene end by 2 bases; junction bases not matched to a gene: 8. The CDR3 reads CASSPGTSAKQETQYF. The CDR3 DNA follows: TGTGCCAGCAGCCCAGGGACTAGCGCCAAACAAGAGACCCAGTACTTC.